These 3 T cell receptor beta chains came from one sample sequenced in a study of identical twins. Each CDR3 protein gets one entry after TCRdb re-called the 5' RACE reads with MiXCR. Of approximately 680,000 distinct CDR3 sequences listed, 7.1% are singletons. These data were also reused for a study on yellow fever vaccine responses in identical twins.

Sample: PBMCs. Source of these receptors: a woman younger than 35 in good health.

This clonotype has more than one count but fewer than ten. The CDR3 region has the DNA TGTGCCAGCAGCTTCTTTCGGGGAAACACTGAAGCTTTCTTT. It specifies CASSFFRGNTEAFF. The gene calls are TRBV5-6 and TRBJ1-1; D is uncertain. From germline, CDR1 is SGHDT and CDR2 YYEEEE. V lost 2 bases, J lost 2 bases, and 10 bases lay in between. The CDR3 has 14 amino acids.

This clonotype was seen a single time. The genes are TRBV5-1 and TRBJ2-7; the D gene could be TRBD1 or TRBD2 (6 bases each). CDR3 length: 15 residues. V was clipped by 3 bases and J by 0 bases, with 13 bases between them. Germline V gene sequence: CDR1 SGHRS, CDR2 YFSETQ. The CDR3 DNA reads TGCGCCAGCAGCTGGGGGGCTCAGAGCTCCTACGAGCAGTACTTC. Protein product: CASSWGAQSSYEQYF. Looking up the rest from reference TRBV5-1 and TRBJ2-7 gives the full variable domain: KAGVTQTPRYLIKTRGQQVTLSCSPISGHRSVSWYQQTPGQGLQFLFEYFSETQRNKGNFPGRFSGRQFSNSRSEMNVSTLELGDSALYLCASSWGAQSSYEQYFGPGTRLTVT.

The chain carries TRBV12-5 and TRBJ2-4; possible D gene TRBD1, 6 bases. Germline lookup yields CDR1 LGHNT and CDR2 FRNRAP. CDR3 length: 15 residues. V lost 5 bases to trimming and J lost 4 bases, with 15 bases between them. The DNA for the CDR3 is TGTGCTAGTGGTGATCAGCCTACAGGGAAAAACATTCAGTACTTC. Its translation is CASGDQPTGKNIQYF.